This T cell receptor beta chain was documented in a study of monozygotic twins with inflammatory bowel disease. Whole-study results and caveats: IBD patients displayed reduced TCRbeta diversity (inverse Simpson) when set against healthy co-twins.

Whole blood, unsorted for T cells, was the source of total RNA. Per the germline V gene, CDR1 is DFQATT and CDR2 is SNEGSKA (reference sequence). The CDR3 is 11 residues long. Worth noting for this clonotype: Its antigen remains unknown.

TCRdb reprocessed the 5' RACE reads, with one entry per CDR3 protein and no DNA. The specimen's table records over 100,000 distinct CDR3 sequences. The clonotype originates from a human donor with ulcerative colitis or Crohn's disease, or a healthy co-twin of an affected twin (not recorded which). Sequencing was done on a sample of blood. The gene calls are TRBV20-1 and TRBJ2-1. The CDR3 is CSASAYNEQFF.